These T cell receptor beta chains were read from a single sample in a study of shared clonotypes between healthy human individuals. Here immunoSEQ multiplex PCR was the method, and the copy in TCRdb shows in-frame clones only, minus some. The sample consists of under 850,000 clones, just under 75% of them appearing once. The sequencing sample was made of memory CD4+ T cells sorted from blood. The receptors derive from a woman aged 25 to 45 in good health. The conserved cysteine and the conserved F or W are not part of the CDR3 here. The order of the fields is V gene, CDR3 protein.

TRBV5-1	ASSLAGRRSGANVLT
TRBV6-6	ASSYGATVYGYT
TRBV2	ASSESPGHVF
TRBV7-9	ASSTRQGYEQY
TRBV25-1	ASSHTSGNYEQY
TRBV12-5	ASGLGYSNQPQH
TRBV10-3	AISGGGFTDTQY
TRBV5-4	ASSPRTSGIYEQY
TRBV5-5	ASSGGLDQRLKYEQY
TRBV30	ASVRTSGTGELF
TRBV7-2	ASSLIAGDLKGLY
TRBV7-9	ASSLLMGRAQF
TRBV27	ASSFLGRPSYEQY
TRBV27	ASSWARGREQY
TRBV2	ASSGGFRGQEQF
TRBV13	ASSSQTGTGTYAEKLF
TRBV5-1	ASSLAWDRGHEQY
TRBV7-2	ASSPTALGNQPQH
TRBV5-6	ASSSLGTRETGANVLT
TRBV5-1	ASSLVSGAGNTIY
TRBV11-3	ASSLGDRGPYEQY
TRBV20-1	SATDHYEQY
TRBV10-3	AISASQETQY
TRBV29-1	SVLWAYEQY
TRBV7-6	ASSLALGGRDNEQF
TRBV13	ASSPPRGDIQY
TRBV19	ASSIFASSGEQF
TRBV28	ASSLRLDGYT
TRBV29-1	STGTPGETQY
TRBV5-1	ASSATSVGEQY